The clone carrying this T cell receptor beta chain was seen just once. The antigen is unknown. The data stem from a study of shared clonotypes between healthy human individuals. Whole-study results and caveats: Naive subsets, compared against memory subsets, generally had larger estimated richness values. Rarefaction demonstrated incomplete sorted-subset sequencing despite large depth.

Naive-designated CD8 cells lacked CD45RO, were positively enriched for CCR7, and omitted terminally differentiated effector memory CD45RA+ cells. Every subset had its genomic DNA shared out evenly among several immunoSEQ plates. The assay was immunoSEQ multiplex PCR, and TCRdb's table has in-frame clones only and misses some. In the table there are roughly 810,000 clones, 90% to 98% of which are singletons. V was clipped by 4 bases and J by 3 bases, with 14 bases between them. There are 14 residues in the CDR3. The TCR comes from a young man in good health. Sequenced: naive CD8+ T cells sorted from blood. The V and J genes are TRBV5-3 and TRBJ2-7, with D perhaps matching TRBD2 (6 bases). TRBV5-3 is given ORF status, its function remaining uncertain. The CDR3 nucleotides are TGTGCCAGAAGCACAAGCGGGTACAACTACGAGCAGTACTTC. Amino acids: CARSTSGYNYEQYF.